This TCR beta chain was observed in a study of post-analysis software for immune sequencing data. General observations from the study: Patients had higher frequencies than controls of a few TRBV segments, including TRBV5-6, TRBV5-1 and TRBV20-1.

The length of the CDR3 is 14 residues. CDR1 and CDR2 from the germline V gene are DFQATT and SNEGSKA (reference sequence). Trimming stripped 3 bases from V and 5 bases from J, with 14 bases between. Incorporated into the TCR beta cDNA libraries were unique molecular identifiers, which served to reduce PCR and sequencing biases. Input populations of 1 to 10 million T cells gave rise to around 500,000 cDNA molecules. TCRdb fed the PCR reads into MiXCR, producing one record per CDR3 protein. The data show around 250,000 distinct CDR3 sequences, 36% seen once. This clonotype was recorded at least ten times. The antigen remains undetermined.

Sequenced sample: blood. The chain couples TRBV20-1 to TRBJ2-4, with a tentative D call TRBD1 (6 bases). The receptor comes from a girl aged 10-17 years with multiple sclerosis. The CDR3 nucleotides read TGCAGTGCTAGCAGGGGCATTCCTCAAAACATTCAGTACTTC. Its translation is CSASRGIPQNIQYF.